Presented here are 32 T cell receptor beta chains from one specimen sequenced in a study of regulatory T cells in long-lasting Graves disease. Time point meaning: newly diagnosed GD, antithyroid drugs for less than 3 months. TCR sequences were obtained from RNA taken from PBMCs. CDR3-region Arm-PCR and iRepertoire HTBI primers produced the TCR beta libraries. TCRdb reprocessed the multiplex PCR reads with MiXCR, giving one entry per CDR3 protein. The sample has under 300,000 distinct CDR3 sequences, 20% seen once. The sequenced sample was peripheral blood mononuclear cells (PBMCs), obtained at new diagnosis, from a patient treated with antithyroid drugs. These TCRs come from a female donor with Graves disease.

This clonotype has ten or more counts. The chain links TRBV14 to TRBJ2-3, with 7 bases fitting TRBD2. The CDR3 totals 13 residues. Germline V CDR1 and CDR2: SGHDN, FVKESK. V was pared by 0 bases and J by 8 bases, with 2 bases of the junction left unmatched. The CDR3 sequence: CASSQDAGVTQYF. The CDR3 DNA follows: TGTGCCAGCAGCCAAGATGCGGGGGTTACGCAGTATTTT. Filled out from reference TRBV14 and TRBJ2-3, the complete variable domain reads EAGVTQFPSHSVIEKGQTVTLRCDPISGHDNLYWYRRVMGKEIKFLLHFVKESKQDESGMPNNRFLAERTGGTYSTLKVQPAELEDSGVYFCASSQDAGVTQYFGPGTRLTVL.

Of note for this clonotype: A far larger clone is a single base away, which makes a read error likely. The chain has TRBV7-9 and TRBJ2-1; D is possibly TRBD1 (5 bases). Germline V CDR1 and CDR2: SEHNR, FQNEAQ (reference sequence). The CDR3 contains 13 residues. The V end was cut by 2 bases, the J end by 7 bases, with 9 bases between. The CDR3, as DNA: TGTGCCAGCAGCTTAACCAGGGCGAATGAGCAGTTCTTC. Residues: CASSLTRANEQFF.

In its sample, this clonotype was seen many times. The genes are TRBV15 and TRBJ2-6; no reliable D call. The CDR3 has 16 amino acids. With 0 bases removed from V and 3 bases from J, the gap between germline ends came to 9 bases. Germline CDR1 and CDR2: LNHNV and YYDKDF (reference sequence). The CDR3 loop is CATSRDRRLGANVLTF. The CDR3 bases are TGTGCCACCAGCAGAGATCGGCGGCTTGGGGCCAACGTCCTGACTTTC.

This clonotype showed up many times. The chain uses TRBV7-9 and TRBJ2-2, with 7 positions matching TRBD1. With V trimmed by 0 bases and J by 1 base, 8 bases remained unmatched. In germline, CDR1 is SEHNR, CDR2 FQNEAQ (reference sequence). CDR3 length: 18 residues. The CDR3 sequence is CASSLAGLRTGNTGELFF. The CDR3 nucleotides read TGTGCCAGCAGCTTAGCGGGCCTAAGGACAGGGAACACCGGGGAGCTGTTTTTT.

The J gene is TRBJ2-5, the V gene TRBV2, with D possibly being TRBD1 or TRBD2 (5 bases each). Trimming removed 6 bases from V and 5 bases from J, with 19 bases in between. This CDR3 region has 15 residues. The germline CDR1 and CDR2 sequences are SNHLY and FYNNEI. The CDR3 region has the DNA TGTGCCAGCAGCACTCCTAACCGGGGCGGGGAGACCCAGTACTTC. It translates to CASSTPNRGGETQYF.

Many counts were recorded for this clonotype. The V call is TRBV20-1, the J call TRBJ1-1; TRBD1 matches 9 bases. V lost 3 bases, J lost 6 bases, and 8 bases stayed unmatched. The CDR3 has 14 amino acids. CDR1 and CDR2 (germline): DFQATT, SNEGSKA (reference sequence). The CDR3 here is CSARMGQGLSEAFF. The DNA of the CDR3 is TGCAGTGCTAGGATGGGACAGGGTCTTTCTGAAGCTTTCTTT.

This clonotype was found many times. The V and J genes are TRBV20-1 and TRBJ2-7; D tentatively fits TRBD1 or TRBD2 (5 bases each). CDR3 length: 14 amino acids. The germline V gene has CDR1 DFQATT and CDR2 SNEGSKA (reference sequence). V lost 0 bases to trimming and J lost 7 bases, with 16 bases between them. The CDR3 loop is CSARDGTHKGEQYF. For the CDR3, the DNA is TGCAGTGCTAGAGACGGGACGCATAAGGGGGAGCAGTACTTC.

CDR3 sequence reads: CASSPTWGFSGNTIYF. The CDR3 nucleotides read TGTGCCAGCAGCCCAACGTGGGGCTTTTCTGGAAACACCATATATTTT. The chain joins TRBV9 to TRBJ1-3; tentative D call: TRBD1 (5 bases). Trimming shortened V by 4 bases and J by 1 base, and 15 bases separated the two germline ends. Per germline, CDR1 SGDLS and CDR2 YYNGEE. This CDR3 comprises 16 residues.

In regard to this clonotype: This is likely an artifact of a read error, given a far larger clone one base away. V and J are TRBV28 and TRBJ2-1; D perhaps matches TRBD2 (5 bases). The CDR3 consists of 16 residues. In germline, CDR1 is MDHEN, CDR2 SYDVKM. The DNA of the CDR3 is TGTGCCAGCAGCGTCGGACTGCCTAGCTCCTACAGTGAGCAGTTCTTC. Translated: CASSVGLPSSYSEQFF.

This clonotype was seen many times. The V and J genes are TRBV7-6 and TRBJ2-3, with 8 bases fitting TRBD1. The CDR3 has 14 residues. Germline-derived CDR1 and CDR2 are SGHVS and FNYEAQ. V lost 5 bases and J lost 4; bases outside the gene matches: 5. CDR3 residues: CASSPLTGADTQYF. CDR3 in DNA: TGTGCCAGCAGCCCGCTGACAGGGGCAGATACGCAGTATTTT.

There are many counts of this clonotype. The chain combines TRBV11-3 with TRBJ2-3, with D unclear. Trimming removed 3 bases from V and 1 base from J, with 14 bases in between. Germline CDR1 SGHNT, CDR2 YENEEA. The CDR3 runs to 16 residues. Here the CDR3 reads CASSFASRSGTDTQYF. The DNA of the CDR3 is TGTGCCAGCAGCTTCGCCTCACGGTCGGGCACAGATACGCAGTATTTT.

This clonotype was seen repeatedly, ten times or more. The chain couples TRBV2 to TRBJ1-5; perhaps TRBD1 as D (5 bases). The CDR3 is 15 amino acids. Trimming cost V 6 bases and J 0 bases, with 12 bases left between them. Looked up from germline, CDR1 is SNHLY and CDR2 is FYNNEI. The DNA for the CDR3 is TGTGCCAGCAGGGCACAGGATTATAGCAATCAGCCCCAGCATTTT. Protein sequence: CASRAQDYSNQPQHF.

Many counts were recorded for this clonotype. The gene calls are TRBV2 and TRBJ2-3; 10 positions match TRBD1. V lost 7 bases and J lost 10; bases outside the gene matches: 14. The CDR3 is made up of 15 amino acids. Germline CDR1 and CDR2: SNHLY and FYNNEI. CDR3 sequence: CASTWDRGFTQSQYF. CDR3 in DNA: TGTGCCAGCACCTGGGACAGGGGATTCACACAATCGCAGTATTTT.

This clonotype was found many times. The chain is built from TRBV3-1 and TRBJ2-1, with TRBD2 identical over 16 bases. This CDR3 contains 16 residues. CDR1 and CDR2 (germline): LGHDT, YNNKEL (reference sequence). The trim removed 4 bases at V and 4 bases at J, leaving 1 base unmatched. CDR3 nucleotides: TGTGCCAGCAGCCGGGGACTAGCGGGAGGGTACAATGAGCAGTTCTTC. It encodes CASSRGLAGGYNEQFF.

Points on this clonotype: This may arise from a read error, as a much more abundant clone is one base away. The V gene is TRBV5-1, the J gene TRBJ2-3, with TRBD2 matching over 9 bases. V was clipped by 5 bases and J by 2 bases; unmatched bases: 9. The length of the CDR3 is 16 residues. Germline CDR1 is SGHRS and CDR2 is YFSETQ. CDR3 nucleotide sequence: TGCGCCAGCAGTCCCGGGACTAGCTCCTACACAGATACGCAGTATTTT. The encoded protein is CASSPGTSSYTDTQYF.

This clonotype occurred once. The CDR3 coding sequence is TGTGCCAGCAGCTTAGCGGGGGGAAGGGGCTCCTACGAGCAGTACTTC. Translating it yields CASSLAGGRGSYEQYF. The chain has TRBV7-2 and TRBJ2-7, with D tentatively TRBD2 (6 bases). This CDR3 comprises 16 residues. Trimming left V 0 bases short and J 0 bases short, with 12 bases between. Germline V gives CDR1 SGHTA, CDR2 FQGNSA.

The chain couples TRBV30 to TRBJ1-4; D is possibly TRBD1 (5 bases). CDR1 and CDR2 (germline): GTSNPN, SVGIG (reference sequence). This CDR3 has 16 residues. V shed 2 bases and J shed 7 bases, with 20 bases lying between them. The CDR3 DNA sequence: TGTGCCTGGAGTCCGCCGGGACTCCAGAGGGGTGAAAAACTGTTTTTT. This sequence encodes CAWSPPGLQRGEKLFF.

This clonotype showed up just a few times. The junction does not match germline at one end; this may be a read error. This rearrangement joins TRBV5-5 to TRBJ1-2; D unresolved. The CDR3 has 13 residues. Germline assignment: CDR1 SGHKS and CDR2 YYEKEE (reference sequence). The CDR3 loop is CASSLMSGNGYAF. The CDR3, as DNA: TGTGCCAGCAGCTTGATGTCTGGGAACGGCTACGCCTTC.

The sample holds a few counts of this clonotype. The chain employs TRBV5-6 and TRBJ1-2; D remains unclear. With 0 bases removed from V and 8 bases from J, the gap between germline ends came to 8 bases. The CDR3 contains 12 residues. Germline CDR1 reads SGHDT; CDR2 reads YYEEEE. CDR3 protein: CASSLGLGGYTF. The DNA for the CDR3 is TGTGCCAGCAGCTTGGGCTTGGGGGGCTACACCTTC. The complete variable domain, with remaining parts taken from reference TRBV5-6 and TRBJ1-2, reads DAGVTQSPTHLIKTRGQQVTLRCSPKSGHDTVSWYQQALGQGPQFIFQYYEEEERQRGNFPDRFSGHQFPNYSSELNVNALLLGDSALYLCASSLGLGGYTFGSGTRLTVV.

This clonotype was observed at least ten times. The chain carries TRBV6-2 or TRBV6-3 and TRBJ2-3; 9 positions agree with TRBD2. CDR1 and CDR2 (germline): MNHEY, SVGEGT. The length of the CDR3 is 15 residues. V shed 2 bases, J shed 1 base, and the junction held 1 base outside the gene matches. CDR3 in amino acids: CASSYKREGTDTQYF. The CDR3 DNA follows: TGTGCCAGCAGTTACAAGCGGGAGGGCACAGATACGCAGTATTTT.

This clonotype was seen only once. The V and J genes are TRBV6-2 or TRBV6-3 and TRBJ1-1; 7 nucleotides match TRBD1. Germline assignment: CDR1 MNHEY and CDR2 SVGEGT. The CDR3 sequence is 14 residues long. The J segment lost 3 bases and the V segment lost 5 bases, leaving 6 bases of the junction unmatched. Here the CDR3 DNA reads TGTGCCAGCAGTCACGACAGGGCAGACACTGAAGCTTTCTTT. Residues: CASSHDRADTEAFF.

This clonotype was counted ten times or more. CDR3 sequence: CASSQDVNGENSPLHF. The DNA of the CDR3 is TGCGCCAGCAGCCAAGACGTGAACGGGGAAAATTCACCCCTCCACTTT. The chain uses TRBV4-3 and TRBJ1-6; D is unresolved. CDR1 is LGHNA, CDR2 YSLEER, per germline. The CDR3 extends over 16 amino acids. Trimming pared 0 bases from V and 7 bases from J, leaving 13 bases between.

This clonotype was seen a handful of times. The chain is built from TRBV10-3 and TRBJ2-2, with 9 nucleotides matching TRBD2. The CDR3 runs to 17 residues. The V gene end was trimmed by 10 bases and the J gene end by 1 base; junction bases not matched to a gene: 13. Per the germline V gene, CDR1 is ENHRY and CDR2 is SYGVKD. The CDR3 nucleotides are TGTGCCAGCCGGCGGCTAGCGGGACTTTTGAACACCGGGGAGCTGTTTTTT. Encoded protein: CASRRLAGLLNTGELFF.

This clonotype has ten or more counts. This rearrangement joins TRBV4-3 to TRBJ1-1, with unresolved D. CDR3 size: 15 residues. Germline CDR1 and CDR2: LGHNA and YSLEER. V dropped 0 bases and J dropped 0 bases, with 8 bases sitting between them. Here the CDR3 reads CASSQDASVNTEAFF. CDR3 sequence (DNA): TGCGCCAGCAGCCAAGACGCTTCGGTGAACACTGAAGCTTTCTTT.

The chain has TRBV12-3 or TRBV12-4 and TRBJ2-2; 7 bases fit TRBD1. The CDR3 consists of 14 residues. V gave up 3 bases and J gave up 7 bases; unmatched junction bases: 5. As DNA, the CDR3 is TGTGCCAGCAGTTTGTTAGGGGGCGGCGGGGAGCTGTTTTTT. Protein product: CASSLLGGGGELFF.

This clonotype was recorded many times. The rearrangement links TRBV3-1 to TRBJ2-5, with D maybe TRBD2 (7 bases). Germline CDR1 is LGHDT and CDR2 is YNNKEL (reference sequence). CDR3 length: 15 residues. The ends were cut back, 4 bases at V and 3 bases at J, with 15 bases in the middle. The CDR3 bases are TGTGCCAGCAGCCCCCCGGACAGCGGGAAAGAGACCCAGTACTTC. Its translation: CASSPPDSGKETQYF.

This clonotype was observed a few times. The chain links TRBV10-2 to TRBJ1-2, with D unresolved. The CDR3 consists of 14 residues. Germline CDR1 and CDR2: WSHSY and SAAADI. The V gene lost 6 bases and the J gene lost 5 bases, with 16 bases spanning the gap. The chain's CDR3 is CASREPGLTYGYTF. DNA for the CDR3: TGCGCCAGCAGAGAACCGGGTCTCACTTATGGCTACACCTTC.

The V call is TRBV16, the J call TRBJ2-1, with D perhaps matching TRBD2 (6 bases). Trimming took off 4 bases at V and 12 bases at J, with 16 bases between the two ends. The CDR3 covers 13 residues. Looked up from germline, CDR1 is KGHSY and CDR2 is FQNENV. The CDR3, as DNA: TGTGCCAGCAGCCCCTCTCGACTAGAATGGCAGTTCTTC. Translated: CASSPSRLEWQFF. Full variable domain (rest looked up from reference TRBV16 and TRBJ2-1): GEEVAQTPKHLVRGEGQKAKLYCAPIKGHSYVFWYQQVLKNEFKFLISFQNENVFDETGMPKERFSAKCLPNSPCSLEIQATKLEDSAVYFCASSPSRLEWQFFGPGTRLTVL.

This clonotype was detected ten times or more. The chain is built from TRBV12-3 or TRBV12-4 and TRBJ2-1, with D tentatively TRBD2 (7 bases). The V end was cut by 3 bases, the J end by 7 bases, with 16 bases between. This CDR3 region has 15 residues. This CDR3 reads CASSFWQGRGNEQFF. The CDR3, as DNA: TGTGCCAGCAGTTTTTGGCAGGGGAGGGGTAATGAGCAGTTCTTC.

A few counts support this clonotype. A much larger clonotype is one base distant, so this may be a read error. V gene TRBV27 combines with J gene TRBJ1-2; D possibly corresponds to TRBD1 (6 bases). From germline, CDR1 is MNHEY and CDR2 SMNVEV (reference sequence). The CDR3 is 14 amino acids. The germline V and J ends were trimmed by 0 bases and 3 bases, with 8 bases remaining between them. The CDR3 region is CASSLSSGDYGYTF. The DNA of the CDR3 is TGTGCCAGCAGTTTATCGTCAGGGGACTATGGCTACACCTTC.

This clonotype was seen a handful of times. One end of the junction varies from germline; a read error may be responsible. The rearrangement links TRBV12-5 to TRBJ1-6; 9 bases map to TRBD1. Germline V gives CDR1 LGHNT, CDR2 FRNRAP. The CDR3 length is 15 residues. As DNA, the CDR3 is TGTGCTGGTGGTTTGGCCCGGGACAGGGACTCACCCCTCCACTTT. Amino acids: CAGGLARDRDSPLHF. The complete variable domain, with remaining parts taken from reference TRBV12-5 and TRBJ1-6, reads DARVTQTPRHKVTEMGQEVTMRCQPILGHNTVFWYRQTMMQGLELLAYFRNRAPLDDSGMPKDRFSAEMPDATLATLKIQPSEPRDSAVYFCAGGLARDRDSPLHFGNGTRLTVT.

This clonotype was detected many times. The rearrangement links TRBV27 to TRBJ1-1; the D gene is possibly TRBD1 (6 bases). In germline, CDR1 is MNHEY, CDR2 SMNVEV (reference sequence). V lost 5 bases to trimming and J lost 5 bases, with 12 bases between them. This CDR3 contains 13 residues. Here the CDR3 DNA reads TGTGCCAGCAGTCCGAGTACAGGGACTGAAGCTTTCTTT. Protein: CASSPSTGTEAFF.